This record covers a single T cell receptor beta chain. Per germline, CDR1 SEHNR and CDR2 FQNEAQ (reference sequence). The CDR3 covers 15 residues. V lost 3 bases to trimming and J lost 3 bases, with 12 bases between them. In the authors' methods: It was from reference gene primer amplification that nucleated cell counts were estimated. This table comes from immunoSEQ multiplex PCR, and its TCRdb copy is limited to in-frame clones, with some not included. For V, J and clone size, that table is used; D and trimming come from the DNA. The sample includes approximately 150,000 clones, more than 65% of them seen just once. The source of the sample is a study of blood T cell repertoires in COVID-19. Study in general: Researchers got acute and convalescent COVID-19 samples from the United States, Italy and Spain. PBMCs, B-cell-depleted T cells, or T cells were the source of the cDNA or gDNA that made up the material.

The chain has TRBV7-9 and TRBJ1-5; weak D call: TRBD1 (5 bases). This receptor was taken from a man between 60 and 75 years old with acute or convalescent COVID-19. The sample was peripheral blood. This chain's CDR3 is CASSLGGLDNQPQHF. In nucleotides, the CDR3 is TGTGCCAGCAGCTTGGGGGGGTTGGACAATCAGCCCCAGCATTTT.